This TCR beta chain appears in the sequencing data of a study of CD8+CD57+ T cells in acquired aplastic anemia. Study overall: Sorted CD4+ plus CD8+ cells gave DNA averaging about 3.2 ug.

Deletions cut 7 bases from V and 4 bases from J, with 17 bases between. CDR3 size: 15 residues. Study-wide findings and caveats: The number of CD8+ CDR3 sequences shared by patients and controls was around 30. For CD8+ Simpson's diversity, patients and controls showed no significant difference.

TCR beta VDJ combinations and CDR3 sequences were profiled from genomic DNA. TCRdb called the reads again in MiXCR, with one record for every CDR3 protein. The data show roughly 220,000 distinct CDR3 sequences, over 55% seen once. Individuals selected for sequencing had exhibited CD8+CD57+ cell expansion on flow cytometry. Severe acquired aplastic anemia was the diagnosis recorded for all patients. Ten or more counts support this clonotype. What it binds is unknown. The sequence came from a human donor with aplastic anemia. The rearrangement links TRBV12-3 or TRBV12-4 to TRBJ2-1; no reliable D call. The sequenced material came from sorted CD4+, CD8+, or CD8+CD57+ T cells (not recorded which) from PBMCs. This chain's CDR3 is CASNPTEHFYNEQFF. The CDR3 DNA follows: TGTGCCAGCAACCCGACGGAACACTTTTACAATGAGCAGTTCTTC.